This is a list of T cell receptor beta chains from one sample in a study of blood T cell repertoires in COVID-19. The repertoire was sequenced with immunoSEQ multiplex PCR; TCRdb's copy has only in-frame clones and lacks some. The table has about 300,000 clones, approximately 90% seen once. Material: peripheral blood. The source is a woman between 45 and 65 years old with COVID-19, enrolled during active disease. The CDR3 runs from the conserved cysteine through the conserved F or W. The D gene is left open where the match is weak. The size of a clone is reported for some rows only, either as once, few or many, or as a class for expanded clones.

clone_size cdr3_length j_call d_call v_call cdr3_nt cdr3_aa
NA 16 TRBJ1-2 NA TRBV15 TGTGCCACCAGCAGCCGCCCTGTGGCTCCTTCTTATGGCTACACCTTC CATSSRPVAPSYGYTF
once 17 TRBJ2-3 TRBD2 TRBV18 TGTGCCAGCTCACCATTTTGGACGGGAGGTACCACAGATACGCAGTATTTT CASSPFWTGGTTDTQYF
NA 15 TRBJ1-4 NA TRBV18 TGTGCCAGCTCACCGAATCGGGCAACTAATGAAAAACTGTTTTTT CASSPNRATNEKLFF
NA 15 TRBJ2-5 NA TRBV7-6 TGTGCCAGCAGCTTAGTATCGGGAGCCAGAGAGACCCAGTACTTC CASSLVSGARETQYF
NA 16 TRBJ2-3 TRBD2 TRBV19 TGTGCCAGTAATCCGGGACTAGCGAAAAGCACAGATACGCAGTATTTT CASNPGLAKSTDTQYF
NA 18 TRBJ2-3 TRBD2 TRBV10-2 TGCGCCAGCAGTGAGTGGCTAGCGGGAGGCCTGGGGGCAGATACGCAGTATTTT CASSEWLAGGLGADTQYF
NA 17 TRBJ2-5 TRBD2 TRBV4-1 TGCGCCAGCAGCCCTGGTACTAGCGGGAGTTTGGGAGAGACCCAGTACTTC CASSPGTSGSLGETQYF
NA 11 TRBJ1-1 NA TRBV20-1 TGCAGTGCGGCGGGGGACACTGAAGCTTTCTTT CSAAGDTEAFF
NA 14 TRBJ1-2 TRBD1 TRBV24-1 TGTGCCACCAGTGCCAGACAGGGATCCTATGGCTACACCTTC CATSARQGSYGYTF
NA 14 TRBJ2-2 NA TRBV3-1/TRBV3-2 TGTGCCAGCAGCCAAGCCGGGACACCCGGGGAGCTGTTTTTT CASSQAGTPGELFF
NA 14 TRBJ2-7 NA TRBV27 TGTGCCAGCAGATCTCAGGGGTTTCCCTACGAGCAGTACTTC CASRSQGFPYEQYF
NA 11 TRBJ2-7 NA TRBV30 TGTGCCTGGAGTGGTGGCCACGAGCAGTACTTC CAWSGGHEQYF
NA 18 TRBJ1-3 TRBD1 TRBV4-1 TGCGCCAGCAGCCAAGGAATCTACAGGGGAGTACAAGGAAACACCATATATTTT CASSQGIYRGVQGNTIYF
few 15 TRBJ2-3 TRBD2 TRBV18 TGTGCCAGCGCCGGGGCTAGCGGGCACACAGATACGCAGTATTTT CASAGASGHTDTQYF
NA 13 TRBJ2-3 NA TRBV27 TGTGCCAGCAGTTTATTAAGCACAGATACGCAGTATTTT CASSLLSTDTQYF
NA 16 TRBJ2-7 NA TRBV24-1 TGTGCCACCAGTGACCCCCGCGCGACAGGCCCCTACGAGCAGTACTTC CATSDPRATGPYEQYF
NA 13 TRBJ2-7 NA TRBV19 TGTGCCAGTAGTATGGACTCCGGTTACGAGCAGTACTTC CASSMDSGYEQYF
NA 18 TRBJ2-1 TRBD2 TRBV4-2 TGTGCCAGCAGCCAAGTTCTCACCCGCGGGACTAGCACCAATGAGCAGTTCTTC CASSQVLTRGTSTNEQFF
NA 14 TRBJ2-5 NA TRBV6-5 TGTGCCAGCAGTTACTCGGGGGGTGAAGAGACCCAGTACTTC CASSYSGGEETQYF
NA 15 TRBJ2-5 NA TRBV7-8 TGTGCCGTCAGGATCAAGCGGGCGTCGGGAGAGACCCAGTACTTC CAVRIKRASGETQYF
NA 15 TRBJ1-2 TRBD1 TRBV6-5 TGTGCCAGCAGTCCCGGACAGGGAAGAGGGAGTGGCTACACCTTC CASSPGQGRGSGYTF
NA 14 TRBJ1-4 TRBD1 TRBV11-3 TGTGCCAGCAGCTTGAGACAGGGAGATGAAAAACTGTTTTTT CASSLRQGDEKLFF
NA 14 TRBJ2-7 NA TRBV6-5 TGTGCCAGCTCAAGAGGACAGAAAGATTACGAGCAGTACTTC CASSRGQKDYEQYF
NA 15 TRBJ2-5 NA TRBV7-9 TGTGCCAGCAGCCCTATGGGACTGGACCAAGAGACCCAGTACTTC CASSPMGLDQETQYF
NA 14 TRBJ2-7 NA TRBV7-9 TGTGCCGCGAGGCGGGGCCCCGGCTTCTACGAGCAGTACTTC CAARRGPGFYEQYF
NA 15 TRBJ2-2 TRBD2 TRBV16 TGTGCCAGCAACTACCAAGCGGGGGGACCCGGGGAGCTGTTTTTT CASNYQAGGPGELFF
NA 16 TRBJ2-3 TRBD2 TRBV18 TGTGCCAGCTCACGCCCCGGACTAGCGGGAGGAGATACGCAGTATTTT CASSRPGLAGGDTQYF
NA 13 TRBJ1-5 NA TRBV7-2 TGTGCCAGCAGCCGACAGGTGGGTCAGCCCCAGCATTTT CASSRQVGQPQHF
NA 17 TRBJ2-2 TRBD2 TRBV10-1 TGCGCCAGCAGGATAGGGACTAGCGGGAGCCCTGCCGGGGAGCTGTTTTTT CASRIGTSGSPAGELFF
once 15 TRBJ2-1 TRBD1 TRBV6-5 TGTGCCAGCAGTCACAACAGGGGTACTTACAATGAGCAGTTCTTC CASSHNRGTYNEQFF
NA 13 TRBJ2-3 TRBD1 TRBV5-4 TGTGCCACTACCAGGGGGCCGCGGGATACGCAGTATTTT CATTRGPRDTQYF
few 14 TRBJ2-1 TRBD2 TRBV24-1 TGTGCCACCACGACTAGCAGAACCCACAATGAGCAGTTCTTC CATTTSRTHNEQFF
few 16 TRBJ2-7 TRBD2 TRBV4-1 TGCGCCAGCAGCCAACCTAGCGGGAGCCCCCCCTACGAGCAGTACTTC CASSQPSGSPPYEQYF
NA 13 TRBJ1-2 NA TRBV2 TGTGCCAGCTCCCCAGATTTGATCCTTGGCTACACCTTC CASSPDLILGYTF
NA 15 TRBJ1-1 NA TRBV4-3 TGCGCCAGCACATTAACTCGGACAGCGAACACTGAAGCTTTCTTT CASTLTRTANTEAFF
NA 16 TRBJ2-5 NA TRBV7-2 TGTGCCAGCAGCCCTGGACAGTTGGGGTTCCAAGAGACCCAGTACTTC CASSPGQLGFQETQYF
NA 18 TRBJ2-1 TRBD1 TRBV19 TGTGCCAGTAGTATAGATAAAACAGGGGGGCGCTCCTACAATGAGCAGTTCTTC CASSIDKTGGRSYNEQFF
NA 15 TRBJ1-5 NA TRBV6-5 TGTGCCAGCATATCCCGGGCGAGGGTAAATCAGCCCCAGCATTTT CASISRARVNQPQHF
NA 20 TRBJ2-1 TRBD2 TRBV19 TGTGCCAGTAGTGTTCCCGGGACTAGCGGGAAGCCTCGGGCCTACAATGAGCAGTTCTTC CASSVPGTSGKPRAYNEQFF
NA 22 TRBJ2-1 TRBD2 TRBV28 TGTGCCAGCAGTTTAATCGGTCGTATGGGGACTAGCGGGTTTGAGACCTACAATGAGCAGTTCTTC CASSLIGRMGTSGFETYNEQFF
NA 14 TRBJ1-5 TRBD1 TRBV20-1 TGCAGTGCTACTGAGGACAGGGTGGGGCAGCCCCAGCATTTT CSATEDRVGQPQHF
NA 14 TRBJ1-1 NA TRBV3-1/TRBV3-2 TGTGCCAGCAGCCATGCCGCCGAAGGGGCTGAAGCTTTCTTT CASSHAAEGAEAFF
NA 15 TRBJ1-2 TRBD1 TRBV6-2/TRBV6-3 TGTGCCAGCAGTTACTCAGGACAGGTCCCCTATGGCTACACCTTC CASSYSGQVPYGYTF
NA 17 TRBJ2-7 NA TRBV5-5 TGTGCCAGCAGCCCCGACAGGCTGGGAATACTACGAGGCGAGCAGTACTTC CASSPDRLGILRGEQYF
NA 13 TRBJ1-1 NA TRBV11-2 TGTGCCAGCAGCTTAGGCGAGAACACTGAAGCTTTCTTT CASSLGENTEAFF
few 14 TRBJ1-6 NA TRBV30 TGTGCCTGGAGTGTCGGAGGCGGTAATTCACCCCTCCACTTT CAWSVGGGNSPLHF
NA 15 TRBJ2-7 NA TRBV18 TGTGCCAGCTCAAGAAGCCGGGACACCAACTACGAGCAGTACTTC CASSRSRDTNYEQYF
NA 14 TRBJ2-5 NA TRBV5-1 TGCGCCAGCAGCCGCGGCGGGGATGGGGAGACCCAGTACTTC CASSRGGDGETQYF
NA 15 TRBJ1-5 NA TRBV16 TGTGCCAGCAGCCAATCGGGCCCTGGGTTTCAGCCCCAGCATTTT CASSQSGPGFQPQHF
NA 18 TRBJ2-6 NA TRBV5-1 TGCGCCAGCAGCAGAGAACCAACAGGGCTTGCTGGGGCCAACGTCCTGACTTTC CASSREPTGLAGANVLTF
NA 13 TRBJ2-5 NA TRBV29-1 TGCAGCGTCGGCGGATCCGGGAAGGAGACCCAGTACTTC CSVGGSGKETQYF
once 14 TRBJ1-5 NA TRBV19 TGTGCCAGTAGTCCGGGGAGGGGTAATCAGCCCCAGCATTTT CASSPGRGNQPQHF
NA 15 TRBJ2-7 TRBD1 TRBV6-5 TGTGCCAGCACCCGCGCGTCGACAGGGGGCGACGAGCAGTACTTC CASTRASTGGDEQYF
NA 15 TRBJ1-2 TRBD1 TRBV30 TGTGCCTGGAGTGGGGACAGGCCTTCTAACTATGGCTACACCTTC CAWSGDRPSNYGYTF
NA 15 TRBJ2-1 NA TRBV4-1 TGCGCCAGCAGCCAAATCCTCGGGATATACAATGAGCAGTTCTTC CASSQILGIYNEQFF
NA 16 TRBJ2-2 TRBD2 TRBV19 TGTGCCAGTACCCCCCGTAGCGGGAAGAACACCGGGGAGCTGTTTTTT CASTPRSGKNTGELFF
NA 14 TRBJ2-7 TRBD2 TRBV2 TGTGCCAGCAGTTTCGGGACTAGCGGATACGAGCAGTACTTC CASSFGTSGYEQYF
NA 14 TRBJ2-1 TRBD2 TRBV6-5 TGTGCCAGCAGCATAGGACTAGCGAACAATGAGCAGTTCTTC CASSIGLANNEQFF
NA 16 TRBJ2-5 TRBD2 TRBV19 TGTGCCAGTAGTCCGGGACTAGCGGGATTTATAGAGACCCAGTACTTC CASSPGLAGFIETQYF